The 12 T cell receptor beta chains presented below share a single source sample, sequenced in a study of blood T cell repertoires in COVID-19. Clones were read by immunoSEQ multiplex PCR, and TCRdb kept only the in-frame ones, dropping some. The data hold 65,000 to 95,000 clones, with around 82% observed a single time. The sample was peripheral blood. The receptors shown here come from a man in his fifties or sixties with COVID-19, enrolled during active disease.

This clone was seen only once. The chain joins TRBV6-5 to TRBJ2-5, with D perhaps TRBD2 (5 bases). With 2 bases removed from V and 6 bases from J, the gap between germline ends came to 10 bases. CDR1 and CDR2 from the germline V gene are MNHEY and SVGAGI. The CDR3 is 13 amino acids. The CDR3 loop reads CASSYSGLQTQYF. The CDR3 DNA follows: TGTGCCAGCAGTTACAGCGGTTTACAGACCCAGTACTTC.

The CDR3 region is CASSPNRRSTGELFF. In DNA form, the CDR3 reads TGTGCCAGCAGTCCTAACCGAAGAAGCACCGGGGAGCTGTTTTTT. This chain uses TRBV25-1 with TRBJ2-2; D call uncertain. This CDR3 contains 15 residues. With 5 bases removed from V and 4 bases from J, the gap between germline ends came to 14 bases. CDR1 and CDR2 from the germline V gene are MGHDK and SYGVNS.

The rearrangement uses TRBV6-5 and TRBJ1-4; 10 bases map to TRBD1. In germline, CDR1 is MNHEY, CDR2 SVGAGI. V dropped 6 bases and J dropped 11; count of bases not matched to a gene: 12. The CDR3 sequence is 15 residues long. As DNA, the CDR3 is TGTGCCAGCAGAGGAAAGAACCCGGGACAGGGGAAACTGTTTTTT. Its protein product is CASRGKNPGQGKLFF.

V and J are TRBV7-9 and TRBJ2-3; maybe TRBD1 (5 bases). The V and J ends lost 4 bases and 2 bases respectively, with 13 bases between them. This CDR3 region has 15 residues. Germline V gives CDR1 SEHNR, CDR2 FQNEAQ (reference sequence). CDR3 region: CASSYTRQSTDTQYF. In DNA, the CDR3 is TGTGCCAGCAGCTATACGAGACAGTCCACAGATACGCAGTATTTT.

The chain couples TRBV11-3 to TRBJ2-3, with 9 bases matching TRBD2. The CDR3 is 15 residues long. From germline, CDR1 is SGHNT and CDR2 YENEEA. Germline trimming cut 4 bases from V and 4 bases from J; bases unmatched to any gene: 6. The CDR3 bases are TGTGCCAGCAGCTCAGCGGGGGGCGGGGCAGATACGCAGTATTTT. It translates to CASSSAGGGADTQYF.

This clone was found a few times. The gene calls are TRBV7-9 and TRBJ1-2, with D uncertain. V was cut by 5 bases and J by 4 bases, with 11 bases left in between. CDR3 length: 13 residues. Germline V CDR1 and CDR2: SEHNR, FQNEAQ (reference sequence). The CDR3 DNA sequence: TGTGCCAGCAGCCCCCTCGGCGGCTATGGCTACACCTTC. Translated, it gives CASSPLGGYGYTF.

Only one count was recorded for this clone. V gene TRBV12-3 or TRBV12-4 combines with J gene TRBJ1-2; 8 positions agree with TRBD1. The ends lost 2 bases at V and 8 bases at J; junction bases unmatched: 4. This CDR3 region has 13 residues. CDR3 nucleotide sequence: TGTGCCAGCAGTTTACAGGGGGCACGGGGCTACACCTTC. This sequence encodes CASSLQGARGYTF.

The chain uses TRBV11-3 and TRBJ2-2, with 10 bases fitting TRBD2. Unmatched junction bases numbered 9, after V lost 3 bases and J lost 5 bases. The CDR3 has 17 residues. The germline V gene has CDR1 SGHNT and CDR2 YENEEA. The CDR3 sequence is CASSLTSGWAGTGELFF. The DNA of the CDR3 is TGTGCCAGCAGCTTGACTAGCGGGTGGGCTGGGACCGGGGAGCTGTTTTTT.

The chain is built from TRBV5-1 and TRBJ2-7; 15 bases fit TRBD2. Germline V CDR1 and CDR2: SGHRS, YFSETQ. This CDR3 has 18 amino acids. V lost 4 bases and J lost 0; bases outside the gene matches: 8. For the CDR3, the DNA is TGCGCCAGCAGCCCGGGGACTAGCGGGGGGCCGAGCTCCTACGAGCAGTACTTC. Protein: CASSPGTSGGPSSYEQYF.

The V call is TRBV19, the J call TRBJ2-1; D could derive from TRBD1 or TRBD2 (5 bases each). The germline V gene has CDR1 LNHDA and CDR2 SQIVND (reference sequence). Trimming stripped 4 bases from V and 3 bases from J, with 16 bases between. CDR3 length: 16 residues. The CDR3 is CASSKDYRRYYNEQFF. The CDR3 coding sequence is TGTGCCAGTAGTAAAGACTACAGGCGATACTACAATGAGCAGTTCTTC.

V usage is TRBV11-2 and J usage is TRBJ2-6; 7 bases are shared with TRBD2. Unmatched junction bases numbered 8, after V lost 0 bases and J lost 6 bases. Germline assignment: CDR1 SGHAT and CDR2 FQNNGV. CDR3 length: 17 residues. This CDR3 reads CASSLDFGGGAANVLTF. Written as DNA, the CDR3 is TGTGCCAGCAGCTTAGATTTTGGGGGGGGAGCGGCCAACGTCCTGACTTTC. Variable domain in full (rest from reference TRBV11-2 and TRBJ2-6): EAGVAQSPRYKIIEKRQSVAFWCNPISGHATLYWYQQILGQGPKLLIQFQNNGVVDDSQLPKDRFSAERLKGVDSTLKIQPAKLEDSAVYLCASSLDFGGGAANVLTFGAGSRLTVL.

This clone was seen a single time. The chain is built from TRBV4-1 and TRBJ2-5; TRBD1 is a possible D gene (5 bases). The germline V gene encodes CDR1 MGHRA and CDR2 YSYEKL. Trimming removed 2 bases at V and 5 bases at J, with 9 bases between. The CDR3 contains 13 residues. The CDR3 loop is CASSQQGLETQYF. As DNA, the CDR3 is TGCGCCAGCAGCCAACAGGGATTGGAGACCCAGTACTTC.